These 8 T cell receptor beta chains originate from one sample sequenced in a study of cytomegalovirus exposure and HLA in healthy donors. The PCR ran on 60 Vbeta and 13 Jbeta primers. The assay was immunoSEQ multiplex PCR, and TCRdb's table has in-frame clones only and misses some. The repertoire consists of approximately 130,000 clones, with around 78% occurring once and the leading ten covering roughly 6.3%. What was sequenced was PBMCs. The receptors were sampled from a woman in her thirties or forties in good health and CMV-seronegative.

The gene calls are TRBV2 and TRBJ1-2; the D is unclear. CDR3 length: 18 amino acids. Germline assignment: CDR1 SNHLY and CDR2 FYNNEI. V was pared by 4 bases and J by 4 bases, with 25 bases between. The CDR3 region is CASSVGFSFRPRSYGYTF. The CDR3 DNA is TGTGCCAGCAGTGTTGGATTTTCTTTTCGGCCTCGGAGCTATGGCTACACCTTC.

J is TRBJ2-2 and V is TRBV2; 8 bases line up with TRBD2. J lost 9 bases, V lost 6 bases, and 18 bases had no gene match. Germline CDR1 reads SNHLY; CDR2 reads FYNNEI. The CDR3 is 17 residues long. CDR3: CASREARGGRRFRELFF. CDR3 nucleotide sequence: TGTGCCAGCAGAGAGGCCCGGGGCGGGAGGCGATTCCGGGAGCTGTTTTTT.

The CDR3: CASSIKSGRASYEQYF. CDR3 in DNA: TGTGCCAGTAGTATAAAGAGCGGGAGGGCCTCATACGAGCAGTACTTC. This chain links TRBV19 with TRBJ2-7, with 10 bases fitting TRBD2. The V segment lost 2 bases and the J segment 4 bases; nucleotides outside the gene matches: 8. The CDR3 sequence is 16 residues long. Germline loops: CDR1 LNHDA, CDR2 SQIVND (reference sequence).

This clone is a singleton in its sample. The chain recombines TRBV2 with TRBJ2-3, with 14 bases lining up with TRBD2. This CDR3 is built from 18 residues. Trimming cost V 6 bases and J 7 bases; bases outside gene matches: 15. From germline, CDR1 is SNHLY and CDR2 FYNNEI. The CDR3: CASSPTGTSGGRMNTQYF. As DNA, the CDR3 is TGTGCCAGCAGCCCCACCGGGACTAGCGGGGGACGGATGAATACGCAGTATTTT.

In its sample, this clone was seen a few times. This chain joins TRBV4-2 and TRBJ2-5, with 12 nucleotides matching TRBD2. CDR1 is LGHNA, CDR2 YNFKEQ, per germline. CDR3 length: 18 residues. Germline trimming cut 3 bases from V and 2 bases from J; bases unmatched to any gene: 10. CDR3 DNA: TGTGCCAGCAGCCAGAGGCTAGCGGGAGGGCCGGGACAAGAGACCCAGTACTTC. Residues: CASSQRLAGGPGQETQYF.

The J gene is TRBJ2-7, the V gene TRBV5-4, with D possibly TRBD2 on 6 matching bases. This CDR3 has 15 residues. Trimming removed 7 bases from V and 5 bases from J, with 22 bases in between. CDR1 and CDR2 (germline): SGHNT, YYREEE (reference sequence). The CDR3 region is CASGAGTSPWDEQYF. The CDR3 nucleotides read TGTGCCAGCGGGGCGGGAACATCCCCTTGGGACGAGCAGTACTTC. The full variable domain, with the rest looked up from reference TRBV5-4 and TRBJ2-7, is ETGVTQSPTHLIKTRGQQVTLRCSSQSGHNTVSWYQQALGQGPQFIFQYYREEENGRGNFPPRFSGLQFPNYSSELNVNALELDDSALYLCASGAGTSPWDEQYFGPGTRLTVT.

This clone came up a few times. The junction and the germline gene differ at one end; a read error may be behind it. V is TRBV2 and J is TRBJ2-7, with TRBD2 as a possible D gene (6 bases). CDR3 length equals 12 residues. The germline gives CDR1 SNHLY, CDR2 FYNNEI. This CDR3 reads CASSDRGDLGFF. Here the CDR3 DNA reads TGTGCCAGCAGTGATCGCGGGGACCTTGGCTTCTTC.

The rearrangement links TRBV19 to TRBJ1-5, with D maybe TRBD1 (5 bases). Trimming took off 6 bases at V and 7 bases at J, with 13 bases between the two ends. Per the germline V gene, CDR1 is LNHDA and CDR2 is SQIVND (reference sequence). The CDR3 consists of 13 residues. CDR3 region: CASRPRGRQPQHF. In DNA form, the CDR3 reads TGTGCCAGTAGACCCCGGGGGAGACAGCCCCAGCATTTT.